This T cell receptor beta chain was sequenced for a study of blood T cell repertoires in COVID-19 (dated by TCRdb to 2020 to 2022). Regarding the research as a whole: Samples covering the acute and convalescent phases of COVID-19 were provided by collaborators in the United States, Italy and Spain. The prospective study material was composed of cDNA or gDNA derived from T cells, B-cell-depleted T cells, or PBMCs. Subjects who had been exposed to COVID-19, were actively infected with it, or had recovered from it provided the deeply sampled blood TCRbeta repertoires that made up the dataset. The repertoires were released in a freely available public database meant as a resource for research on the immune response to SARS-CoV-2. The samples were drawn from the first 160 participants of the ongoing ImmuneRACE study and from 950 to 1,500 subjects provided by 6 global collaborators. Nearly every sample came with metadata listing a de-identified subject ID, COVID-19 status, age in years and sex. HLA class I and class II types, where available, came from metadata supplied by the sample provider rather than from assay-based typing. Overall study outcomes, separate from this receptor: How much clinical and demographic metadata was included differed by source and by participant, and the metadata was provided uncurated.

This clone was counted between two and nine times. Its target antigen remains unknown. The record has no base qualities; no much larger clone is one base away. The immunoSEQ Assay, a bias-controlled multiplex PCR, was used to amplify TCRbeta CDR3 regions from genomic DNA. In the authors' own workflow: Within the assay, amplification of reference gene primers was used to estimate how many nucleated cells each sample contained. To quantify the absolute abundance of each unique TCRbeta CDR3 rearrangement, sequence reads were collapsed and filtered. For each sample, productive Simpson clonality was calculated as the square root of Simpson's diversity index over productive rearrangements. Held by TCRdb, this immuneACCESS table contains in-frame sequences only and omits some clones. Under half of the omission traces to an unresolved V gene where checked; the cause of the rest is unknown. Clonal size and the V and J genes are those of that table, whereas D and trimming came from the DNA. The sample records more than 100,000 clones, over 65% of which are singletons. 0.65% to 0.95% of the sample lies in the top ten.

The collaborating institutions used their own protocols to collect whole blood in K2EDTA tubes. For TCRbeta analysis, collaborators shipped samples in one of three forms: frozen whole blood, isolated PBMCs, or DNA extracted from either of those sample types. Sequencing used peripheral blood. The clonotype was recovered from a human donor with acute or convalescent COVID-19. The donor label of this sample is uncertain.

The bases are TGTGCCAGCAGCTTAGTGGAGGGACAGGGTTCACCCCTCCACTTT. It translates as CASSLVEGQGSPLHF. The chain was built from TRBV7-6 and TRBJ1-6; a stretch of 9 junction bases matches TRBD1. CDR1 and CDR2 are read off the germline V gene as SGHVS and FNYEAQ. There are 15 amino acids in the CDR3, from cysteine to phenylalanine inclusive. This entry keeps only the CDR3 DNA: 45 bases, framed from base 1. Compared with germline, V lacks 1 base and J lacks 9 bases; bases without a gene match: 4.